The text below deals with one T cell receptor (beta chain). Germline-derived CDR1 and CDR2 are MNHEY and SVGAGI. Trimming removed 7 bases at V and 4 bases at J, with 13 bases between. The CDR3 loop spans 13 amino acids. These data come from a study of blood T cell repertoires in COVID-19. Study background: The samples span acute and convalescent COVID-19 from the United States, Italy and Spain. T cells, B-cell-depleted T cells, or PBMCs provided the cDNA or gDNA that served as material.

Per the original data handling: By means of reference gene primer amplification, nucleated cell counts were estimated. Method: immunoSEQ multiplex PCR; TCRdb's copy keeps in-frame clones and lacks some. D and trimming were read from the DNA, whereas the V and J calls and clone size are those reported in that table. The data show 140,000 to 150,000 clones, approximately 82% seen once. The sequenced material came from peripheral blood. The clonotype was recovered from a human donor with acute or convalescent COVID-19. The donor label of this sample is uncertain. The V gene is TRBV6-5, the J gene TRBJ1-2; D uncertain. The CDR3 DNA is TGTGCCAGCACGGGGTCAAGAGTCTATGGCTACACCTTC. It codes for CASTGSRVYGYTF.